The T cell receptor (beta chain) under discussion was sequenced for a study of early T cells in non-severe SARS-CoV-2 infection. This clonotype was detected ten times or more. Germline V gene lookup returns CDR1 LNHDA and CDR2 SQIVND (reference sequence). The CDR3 contains 14 residues. The V segment lost 5 bases and the J segment 2 bases; nucleotides outside the gene matches: 6. TCRdb re-derived calls from the 5' RACE reads in MiXCR, one entry per CDR3 protein. The data show roughly 28,000 distinct CDR3 sequences, around 4.5% seen once. The sequence was collected from an adult who was a healthcare worker with PCR-confirmed SARS-CoV-2 infection or an uninfected control (not recorded which). Material: whole blood. This chain joins TRBV19 and TRBJ2-7; TRBD1 matches at 7 bases. The CDR3 here is CASSEQGTAYEQYF. The DNA for the CDR3 is TGTGCCAGTAGTGAACAGGGGACAGCCTACGAGCAGTACTTC.